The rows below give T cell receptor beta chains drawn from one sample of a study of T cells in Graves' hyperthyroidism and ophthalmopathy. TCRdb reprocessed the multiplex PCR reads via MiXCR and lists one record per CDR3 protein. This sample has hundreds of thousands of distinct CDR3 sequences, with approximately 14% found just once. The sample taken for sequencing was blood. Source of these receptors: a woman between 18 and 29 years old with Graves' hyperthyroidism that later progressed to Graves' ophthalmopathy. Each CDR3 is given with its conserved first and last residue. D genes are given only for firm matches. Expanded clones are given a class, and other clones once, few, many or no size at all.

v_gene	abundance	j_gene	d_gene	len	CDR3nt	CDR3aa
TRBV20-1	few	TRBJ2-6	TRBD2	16	TGCAGCCCTCTAGCGGGAGGGGTATATGGGGCCAACGTCCTGACTTTC	CSPLAGGVYGANVLTF
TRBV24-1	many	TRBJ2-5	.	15	TGTGCCACCAGGGACGATTCGAGGGGCGAGAAGACCCAGTACTTC	CATRDDSRGEKTQYF
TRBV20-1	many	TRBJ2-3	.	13	TGCAGTGCTAGATTACCTAGCTACGATACGCAGTATTTT	CSARLPSYDTQYF
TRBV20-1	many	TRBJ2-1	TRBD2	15	TGCAGTGCTAGAGCCCTAGCGGGAGGGTACAATGAGCAGTTCTTC	CSARALAGGYNEQFF
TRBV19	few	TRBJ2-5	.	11	TGTGCCAGTAGTGGATCAGAGACCCAGTACTTC	CASSGSETQYF
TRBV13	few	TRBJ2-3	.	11	TGTGCCAGCAGCTGGGGTGCGATCCAGTATTTT	CASSWGAIQYF
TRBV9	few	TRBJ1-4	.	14	TGTGCCAGCAGCGTAGAGGCGGGGAATGAACAACTGTTTTTT	CASSVEAGNEQLFF
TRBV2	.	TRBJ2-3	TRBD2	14	TGTGCCAGCAGGGACCTTAGCGGGAGTGATACGCAGTATTTT	CASRDLSGSDTQYF
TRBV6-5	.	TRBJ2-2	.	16	TGTGCCAGCAGTTCCGGACGAAGGGGGTTTGCCGGGGAGCTGTTTTTT	CASSSGRRGFAGELFF
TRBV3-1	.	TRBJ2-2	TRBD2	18	TGTGCCAGCAGCCAAGTCGGGGGCGGTAGCGGGAGCCCCGGGGAGCTGTTTTTT	CASSQVGGGSGSPGELFF
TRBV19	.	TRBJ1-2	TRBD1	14	TGTGCCAGTAGTAAGACAGGGATGGGATATGGCTACACCTTC	CASSKTGMGYGYTF
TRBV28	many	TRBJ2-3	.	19	TGTGCCAGCAGTTTAAATTTGTCTGGTGGGGATAAGAGCACAGATACGCAGTATTTT	CASSLNLSGGDKSTDTQYF
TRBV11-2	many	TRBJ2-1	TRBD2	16	TGTGCCAGCAGCTCGTTAGCGGGAAGATTGAGGAATGAGCAGTTCTTC	CASSSLAGRLRNEQFF
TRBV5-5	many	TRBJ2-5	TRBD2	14	TGTGCCAGCAGCTTGGGACTAGCGCGAGAGACCCAGTACTTC	CASSLGLARETQYF
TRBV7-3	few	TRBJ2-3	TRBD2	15	TGTGCCAGCAGTCTGAGCGGGAGCCGCACAGATACGCAGTATTTT	CASSLSGSRTDTQYF
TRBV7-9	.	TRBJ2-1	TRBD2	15	TGTGCCAGCAGCTTAGAACTAGCGGGTCAGAATGAGCAGTTCTTC	CASSLELAGQNEQFF
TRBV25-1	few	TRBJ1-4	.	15	TGTGCCAGCAGTGAATTTGGAGGGACTAATGAAAAACTGTTTTTT	CASSEFGGTNEKLFF
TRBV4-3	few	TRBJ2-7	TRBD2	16	TGCGCCAGCAGCCAAGATCCCTGGGGGGGTCCCTACGAGCAGTACTTC	CASSQDPWGGPYEQYF
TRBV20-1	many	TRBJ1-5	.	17	TGCAGTGCTGCTAAAGGACTAGCGGGAGTAGGCAATCAGCCCCAGCATTTT	CSAAKGLAGVGNQPQHF
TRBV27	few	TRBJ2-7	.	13	TGTGCCAGCAGCGGTGGTATCTCCTACGAGCAGTACTTC	CASSGGISYEQYF
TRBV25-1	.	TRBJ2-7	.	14	TGTGCCAGCAGTGGGGGGACGGAGAGTTACGAGCAGTACTTC	CASSGGTESYEQYF
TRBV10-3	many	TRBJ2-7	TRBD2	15	TGTGCCATCAGTGAGTCGAGCGGGAGGAGGCACGAGCAGTACTTC	CAISESSGRRHEQYF
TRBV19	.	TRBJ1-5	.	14	TGTGCCAGTAGGGGCGTCAATCCCAATCAGCCCCAGCATTTT	CASRGVNPNQPQHF
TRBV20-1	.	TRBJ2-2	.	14	TGCAGTGCTAGTCTACTCCCTAACACCGGGGAGCTGTTTTTT	CSASLLPNTGELFF
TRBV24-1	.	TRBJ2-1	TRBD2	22	TGTGCCACCAGTGATCCGGGACCGCGGGTAGCGGGAGGGCCCAGCTCCTACAATGAGCAGTTCTTC	CATSDPGPRVAGGPSSYNEQFF
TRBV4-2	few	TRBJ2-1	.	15	TGTGCCAGCAGCCAAAGGGGACGAGGGGGTTATGAGCAGTTCTTC	CASSQRGRGGYEQFF
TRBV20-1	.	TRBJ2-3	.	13	TGCAGGACCCGGGACATCAGCACAGATACGCAGTATTTT	CRTRDISTDTQYF
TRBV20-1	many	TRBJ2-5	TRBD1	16	TGCAGTGCTAGACAGGACAGGGGGGTTAGGGGAGAGACCCAGTACTTC	CSARQDRGVRGETQYF
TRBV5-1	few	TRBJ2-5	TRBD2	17	TGCGCCAGCAGCTTGGGGTTACTAGCGGGACTGGAAGAGACCCAGTACTTC	CASSLGLLAGLEETQYF
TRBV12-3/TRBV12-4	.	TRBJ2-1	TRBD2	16	TGTGCCAGCAGTTTAGTTTTGACTAGCGGGACTAATGAGCAGTTCTTC	CASSLVLTSGTNEQFF
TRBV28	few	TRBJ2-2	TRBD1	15	TGTGCCAGCGTACAGGGGGCTAGTATCGCCGGGGAGCTGTTTTTT	CASVQGASIAGELFF
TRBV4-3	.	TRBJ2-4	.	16	TGCGCCAGCAGCCCGGGACATCTTCAGGCCAAAAACATTCAGTACTTC	CASSPGHLQAKNIQYF
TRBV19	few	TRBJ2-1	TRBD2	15	TGTGCCAGTAGTACGCTGAGCGGGAGGTTAGGGGAGCAGTTCTTC	CASSTLSGRLGEQFF
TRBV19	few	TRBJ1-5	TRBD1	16	TGTGCCAGTAGTAGCCGGTCAGGGGGGACCAATCAGCCCCAGCATTTT	CASSSRSGGTNQPQHF
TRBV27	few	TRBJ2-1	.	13	TGTGCCAGCAGACCCGGGGCTACGAATGAGCAGTTCTTC	CASRPGATNEQFF
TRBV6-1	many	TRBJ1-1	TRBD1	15	TGTGCCAGCAGTTCCCCAACAGGGGGGTACACTGAAGCTTTCTTT	CASSSPTGGYTEAFF
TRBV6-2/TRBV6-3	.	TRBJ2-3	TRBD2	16	TGTGCCAGCAGCCCCGGGACTAGCGGATGGGTAGATACGCAGTATTTT	CASSPGTSGWVDTQYF
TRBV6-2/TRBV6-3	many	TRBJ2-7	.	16	TGTGCCAGCAGTTACAGGCTAATAGCGGACTCCTACGAGCAGTACTTC	CASSYRLIADSYEQYF
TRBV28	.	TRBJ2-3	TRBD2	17	TGTGCCAGCACCCCAACAACGGGGGGTTGGTTGGGAGATACGCAGTATTTT	CASTPTTGGWLGDTQYF
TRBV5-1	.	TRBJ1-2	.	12	TGCGCCAGCAGCTTGGCCTGGCAGGGCTACACCTTC	CASSLAWQGYTF
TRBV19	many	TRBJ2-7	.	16	TGTGCCAGTAGTAAGCTGTTCGAGCGGACCCTCTACGAGCAGTACTTC	CASSKLFERTLYEQYF
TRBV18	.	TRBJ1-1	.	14	TGTGCCAGCTCACCCGTCGGACAGAACACTGAAGCTTTCTTT	CASSPVGQNTEAFF
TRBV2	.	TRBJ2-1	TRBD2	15	TGTGCCAGCAGCCTAACTCGCGGGAGAGGTGGTGTGCAGTTCTTC	CASSLTRGRGGVQFF
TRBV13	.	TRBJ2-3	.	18	TGTGCCAGCAGCTTAGGCCTAGGACCCCGGGGTAGCACAGATACGCAGTATTTT	CASSLGLGPRGSTDTQYF
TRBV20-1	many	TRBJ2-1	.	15	TGCAGTGCTAGAGATGGCGGAAGCTCCTACAATGAGCAGTTCTTC	CSARDGGSSYNEQFF
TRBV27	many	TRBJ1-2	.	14	TGTGCCAGCAGTCCAGCGCCGGGCCCCTATGGCTACACCTTC	CASSPAPGPYGYTF
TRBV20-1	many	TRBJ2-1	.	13	TGCAGTGCTAATGTGGGGCCCTACAATGAGCAGTTCTTC	CSANVGPYNEQFF
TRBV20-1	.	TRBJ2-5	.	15	TGCAGTGCTATGACAGGGTCGGGAGCGGAAGAGACCCAGTACTTC	CSAMTGSGAEETQYF
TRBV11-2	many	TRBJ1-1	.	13	TGTGCCAGCAGCTTATGGTCGGGAACTGAAGCTTTCTTT	CASSLWSGTEAFF
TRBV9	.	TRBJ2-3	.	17	TGTGCCAGCAGCGTAGGGGGGGGCTCGGGGAGGACAGATACGCAGTATTTT	CASSVGGGSGRTDTQYF
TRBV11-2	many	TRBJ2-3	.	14	TGTGCCAGCAGCGATCGCGGACAGTCAGATACGCAGTATTTT	CASSDRGQSDTQYF
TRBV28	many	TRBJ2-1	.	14	TGTGCCAGCATTCCAGAGGGTCGCTCAAATGAGCAGTTCTTC	CASIPEGRSNEQFF
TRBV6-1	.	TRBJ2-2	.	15	TGTGCCAGCAGTGAAGCCCAGGGGATGGCCGGGGAGCTGTTTTTT	CASSEAQGMAGELFF
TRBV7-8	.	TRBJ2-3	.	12	TGTGCCAGCAGCCCACCCCAAGCGGCTCAGTATTTT	CASSPPQAAQYF
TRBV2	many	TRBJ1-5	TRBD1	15	TGTGCCAGCAGTGCGGACAGGGGTGGCAATCAGCCCCAGCATTTT	CASSADRGGNQPQHF
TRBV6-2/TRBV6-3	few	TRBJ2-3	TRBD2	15	TGTGCCAGCACCAGTAGCGGGTTGGGCACAGATACGCAGTATTTT	CASTSSGLGTDTQYF
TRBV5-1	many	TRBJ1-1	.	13	TGCGCCAGCAGCCTCCGGGGAGTGGCTGAAGCTTTCTTT	CASSLRGVAEAFF
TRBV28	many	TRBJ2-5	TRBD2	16	TGTGCCAGCAGTTTATTGTCGTCTAGCGGGAGGGAGACCCAGTACTTC	CASSLLSSSGRETQYF
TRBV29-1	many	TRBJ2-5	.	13	TGCAGCGTTACCCAGGGCATGAAAGAGACCCAGTACTTC	CSVTQGMKETQYF
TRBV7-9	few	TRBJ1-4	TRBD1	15	TGTGCCAGCAGCTCTAGGACAGGGGACTATGAAAAACTGTTTTTT	CASSSRTGDYEKLFF